The entry that follows covers one T cell receptor (beta chain) sequence. This record comes from a study of beta chain features in type 1 diabetes. Expressed TCRB transcripts were sequenced after all isolated RNA was converted to cDNA. Repertoires were generated with immunoSEQ multiplex PCR, while TCRdb's copy carries only in-frame clones and drops some. The sample holds around 99,000 clones, 30% to 50% seen once. The CDR3 totals 16 residues. Per germline, CDR1 LNHNV and CDR2 YYDKDF (reference sequence). V dropped 3 bases and J dropped 5; count of bases not matched to a gene: 9. This clonotype was obtained from a woman between 18 and 29 years old in good health. Material: stem cell memory CD4+ T cells from blood. This chain uses TRBV15 with TRBJ1-4; 7 bases line up with TRBD1. The DNA of the CDR3 is TGTGCCACCAGCAGCGTCGGACAGGAATGGAATGAAAAACTGTTTTTT. As protein: CATSSVGQEWNEKLFF.